This is a list of T cell receptor beta chains from one sample in a study of siplizumab effects on memory and regulatory T cells. The repertoire was sequenced with immunoSEQ multiplex PCR; TCRdb's copy has only in-frame clones and lacks some. Of approximately 100,000 clones listed, around 94% are singletons. Specimen: non-Treg CD4+ T cells sorted from blood. These receptors all stem from a human donor in good health. Each CDR3 is given with its conserved first and last residue. D genes are given only for firm matches. Where a row states a size, it is once, few, many or the class of an expanded clone; other rows omit it.

j_gene,d_gene,abundance,len,v_gene,CDR3nt,CDR3aa
TRBJ1-1,.,.,14,TRBV6-5,TGTGCCAGCTGTTCGGCGGCGACTTTCACTGAAGCTTTCTTT,CASCSAATFTEAFF
TRBJ2-7,TRBD2,few,17,TRBV5-1,TGCGCCAGCAGCTTTACAGATTACGGGACTAGCGGAAGTGAGCAGTACTTC,CASSFTDYGTSGSEQYF
TRBJ2-2,.,.,15,TRBV2,TGTGCCAGCAGTGTACAGGGAGCGTACACCGGGGAGCTGTTTTTT,CASSVQGAYTGELFF
TRBJ2-7,.,.,12,TRBV7-2,TGTGCCAGCAGCCCGCTGAGGAACGAGCAGTACTTC,CASSPLRNEQYF
TRBJ2-1,.,.,15,TRBV5-1,TGCGCCAGCAGCTTGGTTCCAGGGACTCTAGATGAGCAGTTCTTC,CASSLVPGTLDEQFF
TRBJ2-1,TRBD2,once,13,TRBV30,TGTGCCTTAGGTAGGCGGGAGAAAGGGGAGCAGTTCTTC,CALGRREKGEQFF
TRBJ1-6,TRBD1,.,19,TRBV23-1,TGCGCCAGCAGTCAATCGGGGGACAGGGGGTTCACCTATAATTCACCCCTCCACTTT,CASSQSGDRGFTYNSPLHF
TRBJ1-1,TRBD1,.,15,TRBV6-5,TGTGCCAGCAGTTACCCGGGACAGCGGAACACTGAAGCTTTCTTT,CASSYPGQRNTEAFF
TRBJ1-5,.,.,14,TRBV7-2,TGTGCCAGCAGCTTAGACGGGGCCCCTCAGCCCCAGCATTTT,CASSLDGAPQPQHF
TRBJ2-2,.,.,13,TRBV30,TGTGCCTGGAGTGTGGCGGACGCCGGGGAGCTGTTTTTT,CAWSVADAGELFF
TRBJ1-1,.,.,13,TRBV12-5,TGTGCTAGTGGTGGCCGGGACCCAGCAGAAGCTTTCTTT,CASGGRDPAEAFF
TRBJ1-5,.,.,13,TRBV28,TGTGCCAGCAGCTTATTCATGTATCAGCCCCAGCATTTT,CASSLFMYQPQHF
TRBJ1-1,.,.,14,TRBV27,TGTGCCAGCTTACCAGGACAGCTGAACACTGAAGCTTTCTTT,CASLPGQLNTEAFF
TRBJ2-7,.,.,14,TRBV6-1,TGTGCCAGCAGTGAAATCGTAAGCGGACTAGAGCAGTACTTC,CASSEIVSGLEQYF
TRBJ2-1,.,.,15,TRBV9,TGTGCCAGCAGCGTAGGAGAGGGCTCCTACAATGAGCAGTTCTTC,CASSVGEGSYNEQFF
TRBJ1-1,.,.,12,TRBV18,TGTGCCAGCTCACCCGAGGGCACTGAAGCTTTCTTT,CASSPEGTEAFF
TRBJ2-4,.,.,16,TRBV5-1,TGCGCCAGCAGCTTGGACCTCCGCAGAGGCCAAAACATTCAGTACTTC,CASSLDLRRGQNIQYF
TRBJ1-5,.,.,14,TRBV19,TGTGCCAGTAGTATAGGAGGGACCAATCAGCCCCAGCATTTT,CASSIGGTNQPQHF
TRBJ2-7,TRBD2,.,12,TRBV6-5,TGTGCCAGCAGCCGTAGCGGGTACGAGCAGTACTTC,CASSRSGYEQYF
TRBJ2-6,.,.,15,TRBV19,TGTGCCAGTAGTAAACCCATCTCTGGGGCCAACGTCCTGACTTTC,CASSKPISGANVLTF
TRBJ2-5,.,once,8,TRBV19,TGTGCCGGCTTCGGGCAGTACTTC,CAGFGQYF
TRBJ2-7,.,.,16,TRBV6-1,TGTGCCAGCAGTGAGCGCACCACGATTTCTTCCTACGAGCAGTACTTC,CASSERTTISSYEQYF
TRBJ1-2,TRBD1,.,16,TRBV4-1,TGCGCCAGCAGCCAAGGAGGGGCCAGGGGGGCCTATGGCTACACCTTC,CASSQGGARGAYGYTF
TRBJ2-1,TRBD1,.,13,TRBV7-2,TGTGCCAGCAGCCTACAGGGGGCGGGGGAGCAGTTCTTC,CASSLQGAGEQFF
TRBJ2-7,.,.,14,TRBV6-5,TGTGCCAGCAGGAGGGGGAGGGTCTCCTACGAGCAGTACTTC,CASRRGRVSYEQYF
TRBJ1-5,.,.,16,TRBV30,TGTGCCTGGAGTGCCCGGGTTGGAGCAGTTGGACAGCCCCAGCATTTT,CAWSARVGAVGQPQHF
TRBJ2-2,.,.,12,TRBV13,TGTGCCAGCAGCTTAGCGTCCGGGGAGCTGTTTTTT,CASSLASGELFF
TRBJ1-5,.,.,15,TRBV7-8,TGTGCCAGCAGCTTAAGGGCAACAGGTAATCAGCCCCAGCATTTT,CASSLRATGNQPQHF
TRBJ1-1,.,once,15,TRBV28,TGTGCCAGCAGTTTGGTCGGGTGGGAGAACACTGAAGCTTTCTTT,CASSLVGWENTEAFF
TRBJ1-2,TRBD1,.,14,TRBV5-1,TGCGCCAGCAGCTTGGCGGGGCAGGGGGAAGGCTACACCTTC,CASSLAGQGEGYTF
TRBJ1-5,.,.,16,TRBV7-9,TGTGCCAGCAGCTTAGTTTCGGGTTCTAGCAATCAGCCCCAGCATTTT,CASSLVSGSSNQPQHF
TRBJ1-1,.,.,15,TRBV5-6,TGTGCCAGCAGCTGGCGTCCCGGCGGCGGGGGTGAAGCTTTCTTT,CASSWRPGGGGEAFF
TRBJ1-2,.,.,14,TRBV18,TGTGCCAGCTCACCACCGGGGGTGGACTATGGCTACACCTTC,CASSPPGVDYGYTF
TRBJ2-5,.,.,16,TRBV9,TGTGCCAGCAGCGTAGATGCAGCTCAGGCGTTCGAGACCCAGTACTTC,CASSVDAAQAFETQYF
TRBJ2-3,.,.,14,TRBV6-1,TGTGCCAGCACAGGGTTGAGGTTCGCAGATACGCAGTATTTT,CASTGLRFADTQYF
TRBJ2-2,TRBD2,.,15,TRBV19,TGTGCCAGTCGCGGGCTAGCGGCGAACACCGGGGAGCTGTTTTTT,CASRGLAANTGELFF
TRBJ2-5,.,.,14,TRBV7-9,TGTGCCAGCAGCTTCGAAATTAGCACAGTGACCCAGTACTTC,CASSFEISTVTQYF
TRBJ1-1,.,.,18,TRBV15,TGTGCCACCAGCAGAGAGTCCCAAGGCAGGGTGAAGGGCACTGAAGCTTTCTTT,CATSRESQGRVKGTEAFF
TRBJ1-5,.,.,17,TRBV11-2,TGTGCCAGCAGCTTAGATATCGGGCAGGGAGGGAATCAGCCCCAGCATTTT,CASSLDIGQGGNQPQHF
TRBJ2-3,.,.,15,TRBV7-7,TGTGCCAGCAGCCCGGGATTCCAGAGCACAGATACGCAGTATTTT,CASSPGFQSTDTQYF
TRBJ2-2,.,.,15,TRBV28,TGTGCCAGCAGCGCGGACGGCAGAAACACCGGGGAGCTGTTTTTT,CASSADGRNTGELFF
TRBJ2-7,TRBD1,.,13,TRBV6-1,TGTGCCAGCCGGGACAGGGGCTTGAGCGAGCAGTACTTC,CASRDRGLSEQYF
TRBJ2-3,TRBD1,.,16,TRBV18,TGTGCCAGCTCACCGCCGGGACAGGGCTTTGGAAATACGCAGTATTTT,CASSPPGQGFGNTQYF
TRBJ2-7,.,once,15,TRBV11-1,TGTGCCAGCAGCTTACGAAAATCAGGAGGCTACGAGCAGTACTTC,CASSLRKSGGYEQYF
TRBJ1-1,.,.,14,TRBV11-2,TGTGCCAGCAGCTCGGTCGGGGTGAACACTGAAGCTTTCTTT,CASSSVGVNTEAFF
TRBJ1-2,.,.,14,TRBV18,TGTGCCAGCTCGTCAACGGGGGTGGACGATGGCTACACCTTC,CASSSTGVDDGYTF
TRBJ2-7,.,once,15,TRBV6-4,TGTGCCAGCAGTCAGGCCCCGGGACAACATTACGAGCAGTACTTC,CASSQAPGQHYEQYF
TRBJ1-5,.,.,15,TRBV5-4,TGTGCCAGCAGCATAACCGGGACGGGAAATCAGCCCCAGCATTTT,CASSITGTGNQPQHF
TRBJ2-5,.,.,13,TRBV11-2,TGTGCCAGCACCCTGTCCCAGCCTGAGACCCAGTACTTC,CASTLSQPETQYF
TRBJ2-3,TRBD2,.,18,TRBV29-1,TGCAGCGCCAAGTGGGGGCTAGCGGGAGGTAAGGGCACAGATACGCAGTATTTT,CSAKWGLAGGKGTDTQYF
TRBJ1-4,.,.,13,TRBV30,TGTGCCTGGAATACCCGACTGAGCGAAAAACTGTTTTTT,CAWNTRLSEKLFF